Below are 15 T cell receptor beta chains sequenced from a single sample in a study of identical twins. TCRdb re-analysed the 5' RACE reads in MiXCR, keeping a single row per CDR3 protein. This sample has hundreds of thousands of distinct CDR3 sequences, with around 12% found just once. The data also belong to a second study, concerning yellow fever vaccine responses in identical twins.

Sequencing was carried out using PBMCs. Receptor source: a woman aged 18-29 years in good health.

The rearrangement joins TRBV12-3 or TRBV12-4 to TRBJ2-7; a weak D match, TRBD1 (5 bases). The CDR3 loop spans 15 amino acids. The germline V and J ends were trimmed by 5 bases and 2 bases, with 16 bases remaining between them. The CDR3 DNA follows: TGTGCCAGCAGTCCGAGGTTGGGCAGGGCCTACGAGCAGTACTTC. Protein product: CASSPRLGRAYEQYF.

The table lists this clonotype with a few counts. The genes are TRBV12-3 or TRBV12-4 and TRBJ1-1; TRBD1 might be the D (6 bases). The CDR3 is 14 amino acids. The V end lost 1 base, the J end lost 8 bases, and 14 bases lay between the germline ends. This CDR3 reads CASSLERGGHEAFF. As DNA, the CDR3 is TGTGCCAGCAGTTTAGAGAGGGGGGGGCACGAAGCTTTCTTT.

A few counts support this clonotype. The chain uses TRBV4-1 and TRBJ2-7, with 12 bases fitting TRBD2. The CDR3 is made up of 15 amino acids. V shed 3 bases, J shed 1 base, and the junction held 1 base outside the gene matches. Germline lookup yields CDR1 MGHRA and CDR2 YSYEKL. The CDR3 loop is CASSQLAGGSYEQYV. DNA for the CDR3: TGCGCCAGCAGCCAGCTAGCGGGGGGGTCCTACGAGCAGTACGTC.

This clonotype appeared a few times. This rearrangement joins TRBV20-1 to TRBJ2-7, with D maybe TRBD2 (6 bases). The CDR3 sequence is 14 residues long. The V and J ends lost 2 bases and 7 bases respectively, with 18 bases between them. The V gene's germline CDR1 is DFQATT and CDR2 SNEGSKA (reference sequence). The CDR3 coding sequence is TGCAGTGCTAGACGGGGGAACGCGGCGCGAGAGCAGTACTTC. Its protein product is CSARRGNAAREQYF.

The chain has TRBV3-1 and TRBJ2-1, with 9 bases aligning to TRBD2. The CDR3 has 14 amino acids. Germline V gives CDR1 LGHDT, CDR2 YNNKEL (reference sequence). The trim removed 9 bases at V and 5 bases at J, leaving 8 bases unmatched. CDR3 DNA: TGTGCCAGTACACGTAGCGGGAGTCACAATGAGCAGTTCTTC. Its protein is CASTRSGSHNEQFF.

This clonotype was seen more than once but under ten times. The V gene is TRBV6-2 or TRBV6-3, the J gene TRBJ2-7; TRBD1 might be the D (6 bases). The CDR3 runs to 11 residues. The germline CDR1 and CDR2 sequences are MNHEY and SVGEGT. V lost 8 bases and J 4 bases, leaving 9 bases between the germline ends. Written as DNA, the CDR3 is TGTGCCAGCGGCAGGGGATACGAGCAGTACGTC. Residues: CASGRGYEQYV.

The sample holds a few counts of this clonotype. This chain uses TRBV6-1 with TRBJ2-3; the D gene is possibly TRBD1 (5 bases). Germline values: CDR1 MNHNS, CDR2 SASEGT. The length of the CDR3 is 18 residues. V lost 6 bases and J lost 1, with 23 bases in between. CDR3 bases: TGTGCCAGCAGCAGTCGGAACTCCGAGCGCAGGGGCACAGATACGCAGTATTTT. Translation: CASSSRNSERRGTDTQYF.

This clonotype has a handful of counts. The J gene is TRBJ1-4, the V gene TRBV6-1; D is ambiguous. V was shortened by 4 bases and J by 7 bases, with 10 bases between the two germline ends. The CDR3 is 13 amino acids. In germline, CDR1 is MNHNS, CDR2 SASEGT. The CDR3 nucleotides are TGTGCCAGCAGTGGACTGGGCCTTGAAAAACTGTTTTTT. Its translation is CASSGLGLEKLFF.

The chain recombines TRBV2 with TRBJ2-1; tentative D call: TRBD1 (5 bases). CDR3 size: 15 residues. CDR1 is SNHLY and CDR2 is FYNNEI in the germline V gene. Trimming shortened V by 4 bases and J by 4 bases, and 14 bases separated the two germline ends. CDR3 loop: CASSADSWGYNEQFF. The CDR3 DNA is TGTGCCAGCAGTGCCGACAGCTGGGGTTACAATGAGCAGTTCTTC.

This clonotype was seen a few times. The chain recombines TRBV10-2 with TRBJ2-3; TRBD2 matches at 7 bases. Germline loops: CDR1 WSHSY, CDR2 SAAADI. The CDR3 loop spans 18 amino acids. J lost 0 bases, V lost 4 bases, and 13 bases had no gene match. As DNA, the CDR3 is TGCGCCAGCAGTGCCCTAGGGCTAGCGGTAATTAGCACAGATACGCAGTATTTT. It translates to CASSALGLAVISTDTQYF.

This chain links TRBV5-1 with TRBJ2-3, with 16 bases lining up with TRBD2. This CDR3 spans 17 amino acids. CDR1 is SGHRS, CDR2 YFSETQ, per germline. Unmatched junction bases numbered 6, after V lost 2 bases and J lost 6 bases. CDR3 in amino acids: CASSFLGLAGGRDTQYF. The CDR3 DNA sequence: TGCGCCAGCAGCTTCCTGGGACTAGCGGGGGGGCGGGATACGCAGTATTTT.

In this sample, this clonotype turned up a few times. This chain joins TRBV5-1 and TRBJ2-1; TRBD2 matches 16 bases. CDR3 size: 18 residues. Germline V gene lookup returns CDR1 SGHRS and CDR2 YFSETQ. With 4 bases clipped from V and 6 bases from J, the junction kept 10 bases outside the gene matches. The CDR3 DNA follows: TGCGCCAGCAGCAGAACCGGGACTAGCGGGGGGGCCTTCAATGAGCAGTTCTTC. The encoded protein is CASSRTGTSGGAFNEQFF.

This clonotype was counted only a few times. The rearrangement links TRBV15 to TRBJ1-6; the D gene is possibly TRBD1 (5 bases). The CDR3 totals 13 residues. The V and J ends lost 4 bases and 18 bases respectively, with 19 bases between them. CDR1 and CDR2 (germline): LNHNV, YYDKDF (reference sequence). This CDR3 reads CATSNPGFRPNHF. In nucleotides, the CDR3 is TGTGCCACCAGCAACCCAGGGTTCCGACCGAACCACTTT.

This clonotype was recorded at least ten times. V is TRBV5-1 and J is TRBJ2-1; D is ambiguous. Trimming cost V 5 bases and J 7 bases, with 7 bases left between them. CDR1 and CDR2 (germline): SGHRS, YFSETQ. The CDR3 covers 11 residues. Here the CDR3 reads CASRSMNEQFF. Here the CDR3 DNA reads TGCGCCAGCAGGTCCATGAATGAGCAGTTCTTC.

This clonotype showed up just a few times. The CDR3 sequence: CASSPGRDADNEQFF. The CDR3 region has the DNA TGCGCCAGCAGCCCGGGGAGGGACGCAGACAATGAGCAGTTCTTC. The chain carries TRBV5-1 and TRBJ2-1; 7 bases agree with TRBD2. V gave up 4 bases and J gave up 5 bases; unmatched junction bases: 9. Germline V gene lookup returns CDR1 SGHRS and CDR2 YFSETQ. This CDR3 contains 15 residues.